This TCR beta chain stems from a study of shared clonotypes between healthy human individuals. The assay was immunoSEQ multiplex PCR, and TCRdb's table has in-frame clones only and misses some. The sample carries hundreds of thousands of clones, roughly 83% recorded once. The CDR3 totals 14 residues. CDR1 SGHTA and CDR2 FQGNSA come from the germline V gene. V lost 2 bases, J lost 0 bases, and 8 bases lay in between. Each sample came from a Caucasian adult donor living in Nashville, Tennessee. The clonotype comes from a middle-aged woman in good health. Some clones in this sample may be carry-over from other donors' samples. The rearrangement links TRBV7-2 to TRBJ2-7; the D is unclear. The specimen was PBMCs. The CDR3, as DNA: TGTGCCAGCAGCTTACGGCAGTCCTCCTACGAGCAGTACTTC. It translates to CASSLRQSSYEQYF.